Each of the 12 T cell receptor beta chains below was sequenced from the same sample in a study of shared clonotypes between healthy human individuals. Measured with immunoSEQ multiplex PCR; TCRdb has only the in-frame clones, and not every one. The table lists 150,000 to 200,000 clones, approximately 95% of them singletons. The sample comprised naive CD4+ T cells sorted from blood. As for subset: CD45RA+ positively selected. The receptor set was obtained from a woman aged 30 to 39 in good health.

The chain couples TRBV5-4 to TRBJ1-1; D is uncertain. Deletions cut 3 bases from V and 1 base from J, with 7 bases between. Germline CDR1 SGHNT, CDR2 YYREEE (reference sequence). The CDR3 is 13 residues long. The CDR3 sequence is CASSWSSNTEAFF. The CDR3 DNA follows: TGTGCCAGCAGCTGGTCGTCGAACACTGAAGCTTTCTTT. Drawing the rest from reference TRBV5-4 and TRBJ1-1, the complete variable domain is ETGVTQSPTHLIKTRGQQVTLRCSSQSGHNTVSWYQQALGQGPQFIFQYYREEENGRGNFPPRFSGLQFPNYSSELNVNALELDDSALYLCASSWSSNTEAFFGQGTRLTVV.

The chain employs TRBV2 and TRBJ1-1; D possibly corresponds to TRBD1 (5 bases). CDR1 is SNHLY and CDR2 is FYNNEI in the germline V gene. Deletions cut 6 bases from V and 0 bases from J, with 8 bases between. There are 13 residues in the CDR3. CDR3: CASSRDMNTEAFF. The CDR3 DNA sequence: TGTGCCAGCAGCAGGGATATGAACACTGAAGCTTTCTTT. Combining the CDR3 with reference TRBV2 and TRBJ1-1 gives the whole variable domain EPEVTQTPSHQVTQMGQEVILRCVPISNHLYFYWYRQILGQKVEFLVSFYNNEISEKSEIFDDQFSVERPDGSNFTLKIRSTKLEDSAMYFCASSRDMNTEAFFGQGTRLTVV.

This clone was seen just once. The rearrangement uses TRBV7-6 and TRBJ1-2, with D unresolved. Germline-derived CDR1 and CDR2 are SGHVS and FNYEAQ. The CDR3 loop spans 13 amino acids. V gave up 5 bases and J gave up 6 bases, with 13 bases separating them. DNA for the CDR3: TGTGCCAGCAGCCGCGGCCTCTTGGATGGCTACACCTTC. This translates into CASSRGLLDGYTF.

This sequence joins TRBV28 and TRBJ2-7, with a tentative D call TRBD2 (5 bases). Trimming removed 5 bases from V and 0 bases from J, with 11 bases in between. Germline CDR1 is MDHEN and CDR2 is SYDVKM. CDR3 length equals 14 residues. CDR3 residues: CASSPAGSSYEQYF. DNA for the CDR3: TGTGCCAGCAGTCCGGCGGGTTCCTCCTACGAGCAGTACTTC.

The V call is TRBV2, the J call TRBJ2-7; 12 positions agree with TRBD2. The J segment lost 7 bases and the V segment lost 5 bases, leaving 9 bases of the junction unmatched. The CDR3 length is 15 residues. Per germline, CDR1 SNHLY and CDR2 FYNNEI. CDR3 sequence reads: CASSSGLAGLWEQYF. CDR3 DNA: TGTGCCAGCAGTTCGGGACTAGCGGGTTTGTGGGAGCAGTACTTC.

As regards this clone: Other DNA sequences in this specimen translate into the identical CDR3. The gene calls are TRBV7-3 and TRBJ2-1; the D gene is possibly TRBD1 (5 bases). Germline V gene data show CDR1 as SGHTA and CDR2 as FQGTGA. The CDR3 loop spans 13 amino acids. V was clipped by 5 bases and J by 1 base, with 6 bases between them. CDR3 loop: CASSRGSYNEQFF. The DNA for the CDR3 is TGTGCCAGCAGCAGGGGATCCTACAATGAGCAGTTCTTC.

The chain combines TRBV28 with TRBJ1-2; perhaps TRBD1 as D (6 bases). In germline, CDR1 is MDHEN, CDR2 SYDVKM. The V end was cut by 2 bases, the J end by 2 bases, with 9 bases between. The CDR3 is 14 amino acids. CDR3 in amino acids: CASSLRGSNYGYTF. The CDR3, as DNA: TGTGCCAGCAGTTTAAGGGGGTCCAACTATGGCTACACCTTC.

The J gene is TRBJ1-1, the V gene TRBV7-9; D remains unclear. The germline V gene has CDR1 SEHNR and CDR2 FQNEAQ (reference sequence). The CDR3 sequence is 14 residues long. Trimming took 1 base from V and 7 from J, leaving 13 bases between them. CDR3 region: CASSLEGFGSEAFF. CDR3 bases: TGTGCCAGCAGCTTAGAAGGATTTGGGAGTGAAGCTTTCTTT.

The rearrangement links TRBV1 to TRBJ2-7; the table's D call TRBD1 went unverified against the DNA. TRBV1 is listed as a pseudogene. This CDR3 is built from 17 residues. CDR3 in amino acids: CTSSQDRIRTGSNEQYF. CDR3 nucleotides: TGCACCAGCAGCCAAGATCGTATAAGGACAGGGTCAAACGAGCAGTACTTC.

This chain joins TRBV5-1 and TRBJ2-1, with TRBD2 matching 14 bases. Germline CDR1 and CDR2: SGHRS and YFSETQ. The CDR3 spans 15 residues. V dropped 4 bases and J dropped 7; count of bases not matched to a gene: 4. Written as DNA, the CDR3 is TGCGCCAGCAGCCCCGGGACTAGCGGGAGTAATGAGCAGTTCTTC. Protein: CASSPGTSGSNEQFF.

The chain joins TRBV7-2 to TRBJ2-5; the match to TRBD1 covers 7 bases. The J segment lost 11 bases and the V segment lost 1 base, leaving 13 bases of the junction unmatched. There are 15 residues in the CDR3. Looked up from germline, CDR1 is SGHTA and CDR2 is FQGNSA. The CDR3 nucleotides read TGTGCCAGCAGCTTAGACAGGGGCCCGGAGAGGCGGCAGTACTTC. This codes for CASSLDRGPERRQYF.

In the case of this clone: The final CDR3 position lacks the conserved phenylalanine or tryptophan, pointing to a likely read error. No DNA is shown, since the ends of the CDR3 on it are uncertain; the CDR3 is the one TCRdb lists. The rearrangement joins TRBV7-8 to TRBJ2-7. Germline CDR1 reads SGHVS; CDR2 reads FQNEAQ. Inclusive of both ends, the CDR3 amounts to 9 amino acids. The chain's CDR3 is CASSLGGEI.